This T cell receptor beta chain was captured by sequencing in a study of cytomegalovirus exposure and HLA in healthy donors (dated by TCRdb to about 2017). About the study as a whole: An earlier analysis of some 620 of the donors reported 250 to 300 Gb of sequence data and some 110 million unique TCR beta sequences obtained from roughly 170 million T cells. Roughly 300 gigabases of sequencing data and roughly 80 million unique TCR sequences made up an early release that covered 640 HLA-typed donors. Of the 300 to 450 genotyped donors, 65% to 90% were placed in the genetic ancestry cluster associated with self-reported Caucasian donors. The study aimed to test whether cataloging public T cell receptors could reveal signatures of past pathogen exposure. The T cell repertoires of 700 or so subjects were profiled by immunosequencing and related to cytomegalovirus serostatus. Along with the roughly 670-subject first cohort, a separate validation cohort of over a hundred different subjects was used. To predict cytomegalovirus infection status, the study combined high-throughput TCR immunosequencing, statistical association of individual TCRs with disease status, and machine learning. To study patterns of TCR occurrence, a later analysis re-analyzed previously published TCR beta repertoires from 666 donors and added high-resolution HLA genotyping. Rather than using new phenotypic data, the later analysis identified candidate immune exposures from TCR beta sequences and from how often those sequences occurred across donors. In an earlier analysis of several hundred of the donors, high-throughput TCR beta sequencing was used to judge whether each TCR beta V gene segment behaved as functional or pseudogenic. Donor age, sex, ethnicity and CMV serostatus were collected together with the repertoire data. A later genetic analysis took genome-wide SNP genotypes for about three fifths of the roughly 670 donors and used that subset as a discovery cohort. All discovery cohort repertoires had been generated using a single sequencing platform. Class I and class II HLA loci were covered by the typing at four-digit resolution. The number of typed donors differed by locus: roughly 620-640 for A, B, C, DRB1 and DQB1; 500 to 550 for DQA1; around 580 for DPA1; and 450 to 480 for DPB1. Because of strong linkage in the cohort, roughly five DR-DQ haplotypes were treated as single units for association and clustering. Across some 400 genotyped donors of the cohort, an average of about 220,000 unique TCR beta nucleotide sequences per donor were sequenced, and roughly a sixth of those sequences were non-productive. Beyond this particular receptor, the publication reports: This cohort had only TCR beta chains sequenced, and the lack of alpha or paired-chain data limited which features could be detected. In the study, some 160 TCR beta chains were listed as associated with cytomegalovirus. When HLA alleles, especially DR and DQ, strongly co-occurred, attributing TCR associations to individual alleles was difficult. A further reported finding was that TCR beta sequences accurately predicted the HLA-A and HLA-B alleles for most subjects in the first cohort. In a later analysis, some 18,000 TCR beta sequences were associated with specific HLA alleles at a false discovery rate of 0.05. CMV serostatus was the only immune exposure information available for the cohort. A later analysis found that most CMV-associated TCR beta chains appeared HLA-restricted, with HLA associations seemingly driven largely by CMV exposure. The sequencing pipeline was judged likely to have produced a cluster of highly shared sequence variants as a technical artifact. A later genetic analysis reported fewer N-insertions in productive TCRs among donors in an Asian-associated ancestry cluster than the 666-donor mean. In an earlier analysis of about 600 of the donors, most TCR beta V segments appeared in productive rearrangements about 90% or about 30% of the time, broadly matching IMGT annotations. Because counts were too low, roughly 18 rarely observed V segments, including chromosome 9 orphons, were left out of the earlier analysis of 587 of the donors. In a later analysis, several top co-occurrence clusters were reported to appear linked to parvovirus B19, influenza, CMV and Epstein-Barr virus. According to a later analysis, TCR association rates differed among HLA loci, with DRB1 alleles showing the most associated TCRs and HLA-C alleles showing the fewest. Most TCR sequences were observed very rarely across donors, whereas some public TCRs were present in many individuals. The authors suggested that the approach could potentially be generalized to other disease states and immunological phenotypes. Linkage disequilibrium might explain the correlated functional status among segregating V segments, but an unknown experimental factor could not be excluded. A later analysis found that HLA-associated TCR beta chains were more clonally expanded and had lower generation probabilities than equally common non-associated chains. Cytomegalovirus status was reported to be diagnosed by the classifier with high specificity and sensitivity in both the original and validation cohorts. Some IMGT-functional V segments, including TRBV6-2 and TRBV6-3, could not be told apart with the 87-base-pair reads, so those segments were excluded. An association between a missense DCLRE1C variant and V-gene and J-gene trimming of TCR beta chains was found in a later genetic analysis and replicated in an independent cohort. The presence/absence analyses assumed that sequencing depth was roughly uniform across donors, and that assumption may not be true. Because HLA typing was unavailable for some donors at each locus, only the typed subset was used in association tests. A few of the identified cytomegalovirus-associated TCR beta chains were confirmed in vitro to be specific for cytomegalovirus antigens.

In the case of this clone: Which antigen it targets is not known. No base quality information exists; no much larger clone differs at one position.

CDR3 length: 16 amino acids, cysteine to phenylalanine. The retained sequence is limited to the CDR3, 48 bases, with the frame set at the first base. The CDR1 and CDR2 encoded by the germline V gene (reference sequence) are LNHDA and SQIVND. The trim is 5 bases for V and 4 bases for J, with a gap of 17 bases between the germline ends. The cohort was made up of hundreds of healthy bone marrow donors. All cohort members were sampled while nominally healthy, although unrecorded immune exposures were likely present. The donor tested CMV seronegative and was one of the 352 seronegative cohort members. A peripheral blood sample was collected from each donor, and TCR beta sequencing was performed on peripheral blood mononuclear cells. The Qiagen DNeasy Blood Extraction Kit was used to extract genomic DNA from the blood cell samples. Libraries were constructed by the immunoSEQ multiplex PCR assay. A mixture of 60 forward primers for TCR Vbeta segments and 13 reverse primers for TCR Jbeta segments was used in the multiplex PCR. The CDR3 region of rearranged TCR beta genes was amplified from genomic DNA by a multiplex PCR assay. The amplified TCR beta libraries were sequenced on the Illumina HiSeq System as 87-base-pair reads. The original methods were these. A later analysis tallied approximately 87 million unique TCR beta chains across the 666 repertoires, and around 10 million of those chains were shared by two or more donors. A nearest-neighbor algorithm error-corrected the raw reads and collapsed the reads into unique sequences, merging closely related sequences to remove PCR and sequencing errors. Alignment of CDR3 sequences to IMGT reference sequences was used to assign V, D and J gene segments. For a sequence to be retained, a match of at least six nucleotides was required to both a V gene segment and a J gene segment. A rearrangement was called productive if the CDR3 had no stop codons and remained in frame with V and J, and every other rearrangement was called non-productive. Following IMGT convention, CDR3 was defined as the stretch from the second conserved V-encoded cysteine up to the conserved J-encoded phenylalanine. Sequences without an unambiguous match to a single V gene segment were excluded from the earlier analysis of 587 of the donors. In an earlier analysis of approximately 610 of the donors, V segments were called functional above 56.7% productive rearrangements and were called segregating when the between-donor standard deviation exceeded 5%. A statistical classification framework was built for diagnosing cytomegalovirus status from the catalog of TCR beta chain sequences. In a later analysis, V and J genes were assigned by comparing TCR nucleotide sequences against IMGT/GENE-DB human TR gene sequences. The TCRdist pipeline was used in a later analysis to assign CDR3 sequences and most-parsimonious VDJ recombination scenarios. In a later analysis, every TCR beta chain was defined by the combination of its CDR3 amino acid sequence and its V-gene family, and reads without a unique V-gene family were dropped. To address suspected cross-contamination and a sequencing artifact, a later analysis removed approximately 590 highly shared, low-generation-probability nucleotide sequences. In a later analysis, a clonal expansion index for each public chain was calculated from normalized within-repertoire ranks of inferred template counts. A later analysis computed generation probabilities with a VDJ recombination model fitted to out-of-frame rearrangements, and checked the results against IGoR. Hypergeometric tests were used in a later analysis to score TCR-TCR, TCR-HLA and TCR-CMV co-occurrence, with a repertoire-size bias correction applied to the TCR pairs. False discovery rates were estimated in a later analysis by permuting HLA or CMV assignments 20 times. In a later analysis, co-occurring TCRs were grouped using DBSCAN, and TCRdist sequence similarity was added for clustering within HLA-allele-positive subsets. For co-occurrence clustering, repertoires with fewer than 30,000 or more than 120,000 public chains were excluded, along with roughly 5 repertoires with anomalous nucleotide sharing. As stored in TCRdb, this immuneACCESS dataset retains in-frame rearrangements with V and J assigned. A fraction of the clones does not appear; measured against another copy, unresolved V genes explain less than half of the discrepancy, and the remainder lacks a known reason. V, J and clone size are taken as reported in that table, and D and trimming were inferred from the DNA itself. The sample profile shows around 150,000 clones; roughly four fifths of them were found once. The ten largest clones capture approximately 1.4% of the sample.

The sample comprised PBMCs. This receptor was identified in a man aged 18 to 35 in good health and CMV-seronegative. Rearrangement joined TRBV19 to TRBJ2-2; the D gene identity is not certain. For the CDR3, the sequence is CASSSIGALGTGELFF. The nucleotides read TGTGCCAGTAGTTCGATCGGAGCCCTGGGCACCGGGGAGCTGTTTTTT.